This T cell receptor (beta chain) derives from a study of blood T cell repertoires in COVID-19. Study as a whole: Specimens from acute and convalescent COVID-19 originated in the United States, Italy and Spain.

In the original analysis: Reference gene primer amplification gave estimated nucleated cell counts. The method was immunoSEQ multiplex PCR; TCRdb's version includes in-frame clones alone and lacks a portion of them. The DNA was the basis for D and trimming; V, J and clone size are from that table. The table includes 100,000 to 150,000 clones, approximately 80% detected once. This CDR3 region has 16 residues. The junction had 11 bases not matched to a gene; V was cut back by 3 bases and J by 5 bases. Germline V gene lookup returns CDR1 SEHNR and CDR2 FQNEAQ (reference sequence). The V call is TRBV7-9, the J call TRBJ2-7; 9 bases line up with TRBD1. This TCR came from a human donor in a cohort sampled during active COVID-19. Sequencing was done on a sample of peripheral blood. CDR3 loop: CASSFSGGDRDHEQYF. In nucleotides, the CDR3 is TGTGCCAGCAGCTTTAGTGGAGGGGACAGGGACCACGAGCAGTACTTC.